The present T cell receptor (beta chain) was sequenced within a study of T cell responses to AZD1222 COVID-19 vaccine. Timing groups of about 4 and about 12 weeks for second doses were pooled. The germline V gene has CDR1 KGHDR and CDR2 SFDVKD. CDR3 size: 15 residues. V lost 6 bases and J lost 5, with 18 bases in between. Generated by immunoSEQ multiplex PCR, the TCRdb table keeps only in-frame clones and is missing some. The sample yields 180,000 or so clones, under 95% seen once. In the case of this clone: No antigen is known for it.

General study points: Clonal diversity may have been underestimated in mostly white British donors. At 160-218 and 743-854, vaccine-associated CD4 TCRs were dominant, and they spanned spike. Vaccination with two AZD1222 doses was followed by a rise in Spike-specific TCR breadth and depth.

The sequences come from peripheral blood, collected 28 days after the second AZD1222 dose. This receptor was taken from an adult who received the AZD1222 COVID-19 vaccine. The V call is TRBV24-1, the J call TRBJ1-2; no clear D gene. The CDR3 protein is CATSTGPSLGYGYTF. The CDR3 bases are TGTGCCACCAGTACCGGACCGTCGTTGGGGTATGGCTACACCTTC.